This is a list of T cell receptor beta chains from one sample in a study of cytomegalovirus exposure and HLA in healthy donors. The data were produced by immunoSEQ multiplex PCR, yet TCRdb's version contains in-frame clones alone and is incomplete. Of about 160,000 clones in the sample, more than 75% were seen once. The sequenced sample consisted of PBMCs. All receptors come from a man aged 18 to 29 in good health and CMV-seronegative. Each CDR3 is given with its conserved first and last residue. D genes are given only for firm matches. Clone sizes are given selectively: once, few, many, or a class where the clone is expanded.

abundance,len,d_gene,j_gene,v_gene,CDR3aa,CDR3nt
-,12,-,TRBJ2-7,TRBV10-3,CAISDAAYEQYF,TGTGCCATCAGTGACGCGGCGTACGAGCAGTACTTC
few,14,TRBD1,TRBJ1-2,TRBV25-1,CASSELGTADGYTF,TGTGCCAGCAGTGAACTAGGGACAGCCGATGGCTACACCTTC
few,13,-,TRBJ1-2,TRBV18,CASSPPSNYGYTF,TGTGCCAGCTCACCACCGTCGAACTATGGCTACACCTTC
once,14,TRBD2,TRBJ2-7,TRBV5-6,CASSLTSGSYEQYF,TGTGCCAGCAGCTTGACTAGCGGCTCCTACGAGCAGTACTTC
-,15,TRBD2,TRBJ2-5,TRBV5-1,CASSLGSGGRETQYF,TGCGCCAGCAGCTTGGGAAGCGGGGGGAGAGAGACCCAGTACTTC
-,15,TRBD2,TRBJ2-1,TRBV7-7,CASSLDGTSGSEQFF,TGTGCTAGCAGCTTAGATGGGACTAGCGGCTCTGAGCAGTTCTTC
-,15,TRBD1,TRBJ2-2,TRBV19,CASSIWDRDTGELFF,TGTGCCAGTAGTATATGGGACAGAGACACCGGGGAGCTGTTTTTT
once,15,-,TRBJ2-1,TRBV5-4,CASSLQRENYNEQFF,TGTGCCAGCAGCTTGCAGCGCGAGAACTACAATGAGCAGTTCTTC
-,13,TRBD1,TRBJ1-2,TRBV6-5,CASSATGAQGYTF,TGTGCCAGCAGTGCGACAGGGGCCCAGGGCTACACCTTC
-,12,-,TRBJ1-2,TRBV29-1,CSVVGQAGGYTF,TGCAGCGTTGTGGGCCAGGCTGGAGGCTACACCTTC
-,14,-,TRBJ1-1,TRBV5-1,CASSFRGLNTEAFF,TGCGCCAGCAGCTTTAGAGGCCTGAACACTGAAGCTTTCTTT
-,16,TRBD2,TRBJ2-1,TRBV6-5,CASSYPIAGDYNEQFF,TGTGCCAGCAGTTACCCTATAGCGGGGGACTACAATGAGCAGTTCTTC
-,15,-,TRBJ2-2,TRBV28,CASRDRTANTGELFF,TGTGCCAGCAGAGACCGGACAGCGAACACCGGGGAGCTGTTTTTT
few,13,TRBD1,TRBJ1-2,TRBV5-1,CASSLTGDRGYTF,TGCGCCAGCAGCTTGACAGGGGATCGTGGCTACACCTTC
-,15,TRBD1,TRBJ1-2,TRBV2,CASSEARDRGGGYTF,TGTGCCAGCAGTGAAGCGCGGGACAGGGGAGGAGGCTACACCTTC
-,16,TRBD2,TRBJ2-5,TRBV5-1,CASSAGLAGVPETQYF,TGCGCCAGCAGCGCCGGACTAGCGGGGGTGCCCGAGACCCAGTACTTC
-,15,TRBD2,TRBJ2-3,TRBV10-1,CASSGQLADADTQYF,TGCGCCAGCTCCGGGCAACTAGCGGACGCAGATACGCAGTATTTT
-,15,-,TRBJ2-7,TRBV29-1,CSVEDPTISGYEQYF,TGCAGCGTTGAAGACCCGACTATATCTGGCTACGAGCAGTACTTC
-,16,TRBD1,TRBJ1-5,TRBV5-1,CATRGRTLGGNQPQHF,TGCGCCACCAGGGGGCGAACATTGGGTGGCAATCAGCCCCAGCATTTT
-,14,TRBD1,TRBJ1-2,TRBV5-1,CASSTGQGRIGYTF,TGCGCCAGCAGCACCGGACAGGGGAGGATTGGCTACACCTTC
once,16,-,TRBJ2-3,TRBV5-1,CASSLGTGRQTDTQYF,TGCGCCAGCAGCTTGGGGACTGGAAGGCAGACAGATACGCAGTATTTT
-,15,-,TRBJ1-5,TRBV28,CASSLLDGSNQPQHF,TGTGCCAGCAGTCTACTAGACGGTAGCAATCAGCCCCAGCATTTT
-,14,TRBD1,TRBJ1-2,TRBV30,CAWSVDRANYGYTF,TGTGCCTGGAGTGTGGACAGGGCAAACTATGGCTACACCTTC